The 26 T cell receptor beta chains below were found in one sample sequenced in a study of blood T cells in healthy people across ages. Through a sample-barcoded 5' primer and a J-beta primer mix, a second PCR was run for 7 to 11 cycles. Each CDR3 protein gets one entry after TCRdb re-called the 5' RACE reads with MiXCR. This sample has fewer than 2,000,000 distinct CDR3 sequences, with about two fifths found just once. The sequenced sample was blood. The origin of the receptors is a human donor in good health.

The table lists this clonotype with a few counts. The rearrangement links TRBV5-1 to TRBJ1-4, with a weak D call TRBD1 (5 bases). Per germline, CDR1 SGHRS and CDR2 YFSETQ. The CDR3 runs 15 residues. V lost 0 bases to trimming and J lost 4 bases, with 10 bases between them. The CDR3 spells CASSLDGGLNEKLFF. As DNA, the CDR3 is TGCGCCAGCAGCTTGGATGGGGGTCTTAATGAAAAACTGTTTTTT.

J is TRBJ2-5 and V is TRBV4-3; D tentatively reads TRBD1 or TRBD2 (5 bases each). V was cut by 2 bases and J by 5 bases, with 18 bases left in between. The germline V gene has CDR1 LGHNA and CDR2 YSLEER. This CDR3 is built from 16 residues. This chain's CDR3 is CASSQKRGWGDETQYF. The CDR3 nucleotides are TGCGCCAGCAGCCAAAAGAGGGGCTGGGGTGACGAGACCCAGTACTTC.

The chain employs TRBV12-3 or TRBV12-4 and TRBJ1-5; D gene unclear. CDR3 length: 11 amino acids. With 6 bases removed from V and 11 bases from J, the gap between germline ends came to 11 bases. This chain's CDR3 is CASSSQRAQHF. In nucleotides, the CDR3 is TGTGCCAGCAGCTCACAGCGAGCCCAGCATTTT.

The chain uses TRBV6-4 and TRBJ1-1; D is unresolved. The CDR3 length is 13 residues. Germline V lookup: CDR1 MRHNA, CDR2 SNTAGT. The germline V and J ends were trimmed by 5 bases and 7 bases, with 14 bases remaining between them. This chain's CDR3 is CASSFRPLGEAFF. The CDR3 coding sequence is TGTGCCAGCAGTTTCCGACCCCTCGGTGAAGCTTTCTTT.

The chain employs TRBV11-2 and TRBJ2-1; maybe TRBD1 (6 bases). Trimming stripped 3 bases from V and 3 bases from J, with 18 bases between. From germline, CDR1 is SGHAT and CDR2 FQNNGV. The CDR3 length is 17 residues. CDR3 protein: CASSLGSGAPLYNEQFF. CDR3 DNA sequence: TGTGCCAGCAGCTTGGGGTCAGGGGCCCCCCTCTACAATGAGCAGTTCTTC.

CDR3 in amino acids: CASSFGRMFEAFF. DNA of the CDR3: TGTGCCAGCAGCTTTGGGCGGATGTTTGAAGCTTTCTTT. The V and J genes are TRBV13 and TRBJ1-1; no definite D call. Germline assignment: CDR1 PRHDT and CDR2 FYEKMQ (reference sequence). Trimming left V 3 bases short and J 7 bases short, with 12 bases between. This CDR3 is 13 amino acids long.

This chain's CDR3 is CASSLFWPPEKLFF. In DNA form, the CDR3 reads TGTGCCAGCAGCTTATTTTGGCCTCCGGAAAAACTGTTTTTT. The V and J genes are TRBV7-2 and TRBJ1-4; D is unclear. The CDR3 is 14 amino acids. Germline V gene data show CDR1 as SGHTA and CDR2 as FQGNSA. Trimming left V 2 bases short and J 8 bases short, with 12 bases between.

This clonotype was found a few times. CDR3 amino acids: CASRFWDRGAGNYGYTF. The CDR3 DNA follows: TGTGCCAGCAGGTTCTGGGACAGGGGCGCGGGTAACTATGGCTACACCTTC. The chain has TRBV3-1 and TRBJ1-2; 10 nucleotides agree with TRBD1. Germline CDR1 is LGHDT and CDR2 is YNNKEL (reference sequence). Trimming cost V 6 bases and J 1 base; bases outside gene matches: 11. This CDR3 is 17 amino acids long.

The genes are TRBV28 and TRBJ2-1, with D perhaps TRBD2 (6 bases). Per germline, CDR1 MDHEN and CDR2 SYDVKM. This CDR3 region has 15 residues. Between the trimmed V and J ends, which lost 5 bases and 5 bases, there was a span of 16 bases. CDR3 amino acids: CASSPHQSGDNEQFF. CDR3 nucleotide sequence: TGTGCCAGCAGTCCCCACCAGTCGGGGGACAATGAGCAGTTCTTC.

The chain has TRBV7-2 and TRBJ2-5; D call uncertain. The CDR3 sequence is 12 residues long. The ends were cut back, 7 bases at V and 4 bases at J, with 10 bases in the middle. CDR1 and CDR2 (germline): SGHTA, FQGNSA. In nucleotides, the CDR3 is TGTGCCAGCACCACACCCCCAGAGACCCAGTACTTC. Its protein product is CASTTPPETQYF.

This chain links TRBV6-5 with TRBJ1-2, with 8 bases aligning to TRBD1. CDR3 length: 16 amino acids. Trimming took 6 bases from V and 2 from J; bases not matched to a gene: 11. Germline assignment: CDR1 MNHEY and CDR2 SVGAGI. Here the CDR3 DNA reads TGTGCCAGCAGAGGACAGGGCGGGGGAATCAACTATGGCTACACCTTC. Its protein product is CASRGQGGGINYGYTF.

This clonotype was counted many times. This chain joins TRBV12-3 or TRBV12-4 and TRBJ2-3; D gene unclear. Between the trimmed V and J ends, which lost 6 bases and 4 bases, there was a span of 11 bases. CDR3 length: 13 amino acids. The CDR3 DNA reads TGTGCCAGCAGCTTCTCTAGGGCAGATACGCAGTATTTT. The encoded protein is CASSFSRADTQYF.

The CDR3 loop is CASSEFWVSRDRVTGGYTF. In DNA, the CDR3 is TGTGCCAGCAGTGAATTCTGGGTGTCTCGGGACAGGGTGACAGGAGGCTACACCTTC. The J gene is TRBJ1-2, the V gene TRBV25-1; 9 bases align to TRBD1. Germline values: CDR1 MGHDK, CDR2 SYGVNS. The V gene end was trimmed by 1 base and the J gene end by 8 bases; junction bases not matched to a gene: 20. CDR3 length: 19 amino acids.

Points on this clonotype: The CDR3 ends on some other residue instead of the conserved phenylalanine or tryptophan, so this is likely a read error. This chain connects TRBV4-1 to TRBJ1-2; D is unclear. Germline lookup yields CDR1 MGHRA and CDR2 YSYEKL. This CDR3 has 16 amino acids. V lost 0 bases and J lost 5, with 16 bases in between. The CDR3 DNA is TGCGCCAGCAGCCAAGATCTTGAAAACACCTGGTATGGCTACACCCTC. Amino acid sequence: CASSQDLENTWYGYTL.

J is TRBJ1-2 and V is TRBV20-1; D perhaps matches TRBD1 (6 bases). CDR3 length: 14 amino acids. Trimming took off 5 bases at V and 4 bases at J, with 17 bases between the two ends. Germline V gene data show CDR1 as DFQATT and CDR2 as SNEGSKA (reference sequence). The CDR3 coding sequence is TGCAGTGCTCTCCGGGACAAAAGTGTCTATGGCTACACCTTC. It yields the protein CSALRDKSVYGYTF.

The J gene is TRBJ2-7, the V gene TRBV12-3 or TRBV12-4; possibly TRBD1 for D (6 bases). The CDR3 has 17 residues. V was cut by 2 bases and J by 6 bases, with 23 bases left in between. CDR3 amino acids: CASSLWSGGASSGEQYF. In DNA form, the CDR3 reads TGTGCCAGCAGTTTATGGTCTGGGGGCGCCTCCTCAGGCGAGCAGTACTTC.

This chain links TRBV20-1 with TRBJ1-2, with a weak D call TRBD1 (5 bases). Germline V lookup: CDR1 DFQATT, CDR2 SNEGSKA (reference sequence). Trimming removed 0 bases from V and 0 bases from J, with 8 bases in between. CDR3 size: 14 residues. CDR3 sequence (DNA): TGCAGTGCTAGAGATCAGACAGCTAACTATGGCTACACCTTC. The encoded protein is CSARDQTANYGYTF.

The chain has TRBV29-1 and TRBJ2-1; D is unclear. The V end lost 4 bases, the J end lost 7 bases, and 14 bases lay between the germline ends. The CDR3 contains 13 residues. Germline V gene data show CDR1 as SQVTM and CDR2 as ANQGSEA. CDR3 nucleotide sequence: TGCAGCGTTGCAGCCACTCCCGAGAATGAGCAGTTCTTC. As protein: CSVAATPENEQFF.

V and J are TRBV29-1 and TRBJ2-3; tentatively, D is TRBD2 (6 bases). Germline-derived CDR1 and CDR2 are SQVTM and ANQGSEA. This CDR3 has 17 residues. Trimming took off 0 bases at V and 5 bases at J, with 21 bases between the two ends. CDR3 in amino acids: CSVEDLHGRGIIDTQYF. Written as DNA, the CDR3 is TGCAGCGTTGAAGATCTTCACGGACGGGGGATCATAGATACGCAGTATTTT.

The V gene is TRBV7-8, the J gene TRBJ1-6, with unresolved D. CDR1 is SGHVS and CDR2 is FQNEAQ in the germline V gene. The CDR3 consists of 15 residues. V was clipped by 2 bases and J by 6 bases, with 11 bases between them. CDR3 loop: CASSLSRFRNSPLHF. CDR3 nucleotide sequence: TGTGCCAGCAGCTTATCTAGGTTCCGTAATTCACCCCTCCACTTT. Combining the CDR3 with reference TRBV7-8 and TRBJ1-6 gives the whole variable domain GAGVSQSPRYKVAKRGQDVALRCDPISGHVSLFWYQQALGQGPEFLTYFQNEAQLDKSGLPSDRFFAERPEGSVSTLKIQRTQQEDSAVYLCASSLSRFRNSPLHFGNGTRLTVT.

The chain couples TRBV10-3 to TRBJ2-7; D unclear. Germline assignment: CDR1 ENHRY and CDR2 SYGVKD. Trimming pared 0 bases from V and 4 bases from J, leaving 10 bases between. This CDR3 is built from 14 residues. This CDR3 reads CAISESAQPYEQYF. Here the CDR3 DNA reads TGTGCCATCAGTGAGTCGGCACAACCTTACGAGCAGTACTTC.

This clonotype was counted a few times. The rearrangement links TRBV4-2 to TRBJ1-4; D is perhaps TRBD1 (6 bases). V dropped 1 base and J dropped 5 bases, with 14 bases sitting between them. CDR1 is LGHNA, CDR2 YNFKEQ, per germline. CDR3 length: 16 residues. The CDR3: CASSQAVGTINEKLFF. The CDR3 DNA sequence: TGTGCCAGCAGCCAAGCGGTGGGGACAATCAATGAAAAACTGTTTTTT.

J is TRBJ2-7 and V is TRBV24-1; 8 bases are shared with TRBD1. Germline CDR1 is KGHDR and CDR2 is SFDVKD. V was clipped by 9 bases and J by 4 bases; unmatched bases: 7. There are 13 residues in the CDR3. CDR3 sequence reads: CATGDRHRYEQYF. CDR3 bases: TGTGCCACCGGGGACAGGCATCGGTACGAGCAGTACTTC.

V is TRBV20-1 and J is TRBJ1-2; D not certain. This CDR3 region has 13 residues. The V gene lost 1 base and the J gene lost 2 bases, with 8 bases spanning the gap. Looked up from germline, CDR1 is DFQATT and CDR2 is SNEGSKA (reference sequence). The CDR3 DNA reads as TGCAGTGCTAGAGCTCCGTCGAACTATGGCTACACCTTC. This translates into CSARAPSNYGYTF.

This clonotype has just a few counts. J is TRBJ2-7 and V is TRBV7-3; D gene uncertain. V was clipped by 1 base and J by 6 bases, with 13 bases between them. CDR3 size: 14 residues. Germline CDR1 and CDR2: SGHTA and FQGTGA. As DNA, the CDR3 is TGTGCCAGCAGCTTAATAGCAGACGGCGTCGAGCAGTACTTC. Protein product: CASSLIADGVEQYF. Together with reference TRBV7-3 and TRBJ2-7, the CDR3 gives the full variable domain: GAGVSQTPSNKVTEKGKYVELRCDPISGHTALYWYRQSLGQGPEFLIYFQGTGAADDSGLPNDRFFAVRPEGSVSTLKIQRTERGDSAVYLCASSLIADGVEQYFGPGTRLTVT.

This chain uses TRBV20-1 with TRBJ2-7; TRBD2 is a possible D gene (6 bases). Germline CDR1 is DFQATT and CDR2 is SNEGSKA (reference sequence). Trimming left V 3 bases short and J 7 bases short, with 16 bases between. The CDR3 totals 13 residues. The CDR3 bases are TGCAGTGCTAGTCGTAGCGGACCAAATGAGCAGTACTTC. Translated, it gives CSASRSGPNEQYF.